This T cell receptor (beta chain) was found in a study of T and B cells in COVID-19 patients. Findings of the study overall: Clonality of TRB repertoires was high in active COVID-19; recovery brought above-healthy diversity and richness. No sequencing was yet done of CD4+, regulatory or CD8+ subsets, or of SARS-CoV-2-responsive or tetramer+ sorted cells. Patients with COVID-19 reportedly showed strongly skewed T cell receptor beta variable and joining gene usage.

Regarding this clonotype: Its antigen is still unknown.

TRB was amplified from roughly 250-500 ng of blood genomic DNA. TRB rearrangements were amplified by multiplex PCR with BIOMED2 TRB-A/B primers. TCRdb itself ran the multiplex PCR reads through MiXCR, one entry per CDR3 protein. The data hold 20,000 to 25,000 distinct CDR3 sequences, with approximately 29% observed a single time. Germline CDR1 is DFQATT and CDR2 is SNEGSKA (reference sequence). The length of the CDR3 is 12 residues. V was pared by 3 bases and J by 5 bases, with 9 bases between. This receptor was identified in a human donor who had recovered from COVID-19. This chain uses TRBV20-1 with TRBJ2-3; D unclear. Sequenced: blood. This CDR3 reads CSASQVGDTQYF. Here the CDR3 DNA reads TGCAGTGCTAGTCAGGTCGGAGATACGCAGTATTTT.